The 15 T cell receptor beta chains below were found in one sample sequenced in a study of blood T cell repertoires in COVID-19. Profiled with immunoSEQ multiplex PCR; TCRdb holds only in-frame clones, not every one. The sample holds approximately 66,000 clones, about 86% seen once. Sequencing was done on a sample of peripheral blood. These receptors all come from a man aged 50-59 years with active COVID-19.

For this clone: At one boundary the junction diverges from the germline segment, which might be a read error. This chain connects TRBV7-3 to TRBJ2-2, with a weak D call TRBD1 (6 bases). Germline loops: CDR1 SGHTA, CDR2 FQGTGA. The CDR3 totals 14 residues. The CDR3 coding sequence is TGTGCCAGCAGCCGACAGGCGAATACCGGGGAGCTGTTTTTT. Translating gives CASSRQANTGELFF. The full variable domain, in which reference TRBV7-3 and TRBJ2-2 provide the parts outside the CDR3, is GAGVSQTPSNKVTEKGKYVELRCDPISGHTALYWYRQSLGQGPEFLIYFQGTGAADDSGLPNDRFFAVRPEGSVSTLKIQRTERGDSAVYLCASSRQANTGELFFGEGSRLTVL.

This clone occurred once. The chain uses TRBV6-2 or TRBV6-3 and TRBJ2-2; 8 bases fit TRBD1. Looked up from germline, CDR1 is MNHEY and CDR2 is SVGEGT. The trim removed 4 bases at V and 2 bases at J, leaving 3 bases unmatched. The CDR3 sequence is 15 residues long. The CDR3 loop is CASSWTGINTGELFF. DNA for the CDR3: TGTGCCAGCAGTTGGACAGGGATAAACACCGGGGAGCTGTTTTTT.

This chain joins TRBV20-1 and TRBJ1-3, with D unclear. V gave up 3 bases and J gave up 3 bases, with 3 bases separating them. This CDR3 is 11 amino acids long. The germline CDR1 and CDR2 sequences are DFQATT and SNEGSKA (reference sequence). CDR3 nucleotides: TGCAGTGCTAGTTATGGAAACACCATATATTTT. This codes for CSASYGNTIYF.

CDR3 amino acids: CASSVRDRDEKLFF. CDR3 nucleotide sequence: TGTGCCAGTAGCGTTCGGGACAGGGACGAAAAACTGTTTTTT. The chain has TRBV19 and TRBJ1-4, with 9 bases aligning to TRBD1. With 6 bases clipped from V and 8 bases from J, the junction kept 7 bases outside the gene matches. CDR3 length equals 14 residues. The germline V gene has CDR1 LNHDA and CDR2 SQIVND (reference sequence).

The rearrangement uses TRBV5-4 and TRBJ1-1; the D gene is possibly TRBD1 (6 bases). Trimming pared 3 bases from V and 5 bases from J, leaving 17 bases between. This CDR3 region has 15 residues. Germline-derived CDR1 and CDR2 are SGHNT and YYREEE (reference sequence). The CDR3 loop reads CASSSPSGGRTEAFF. Here the CDR3 DNA reads TGTGCCAGCAGCTCACCATCGGGGGGCAGAACTGAAGCTTTCTTT.

The chain recombines TRBV28 with TRBJ1-4, with 9 positions matching TRBD1. The CDR3 runs 14 residues. The germline V gene encodes CDR1 MDHEN and CDR2 SYDVKM. V trimming: 8 bases; J trimming: 7 bases; junction bases outside the gene matches: 8. CDR3 in DNA: TGTGCCAGCTGGGACAGGGCAGGGAGTGAAAAACTGTTTTTT. Translated: CASWDRAGSEKLFF.

This chain joins TRBV27 and TRBJ2-3; 16 bases fit TRBD2. The J segment lost 4 bases and the V segment lost 4 bases, leaving 5 bases of the junction unmatched. The CDR3 loop spans 17 amino acids. Per germline, CDR1 MNHEY and CDR2 SMNVEV (reference sequence). The CDR3 DNA sequence: TGTGCCAGCAGTTCGGGACTAGCGGGGGGGCGCCCAGATACGCAGTATTTT. This translates into CASSSGLAGGRPDTQYF.

The chain uses TRBV19 and TRBJ2-1; 7 bases align to TRBD2. J was trimmed by 2 bases and V by 1 base; bases with no gene match: 5. Germline V lookup: CDR1 LNHDA, CDR2 SQIVND (reference sequence). This CDR3 is built from 16 residues. The CDR3 coding sequence is TGTGCCAGTAGTATAGCGGCGGGAGTCCCCTACAATGAGCAGTTCTTC. This translates into CASSIAAGVPYNEQFF.

The V and J genes are TRBV2 and TRBJ2-5, with 8 bases lining up with TRBD1. In germline, CDR1 is SNHLY, CDR2 FYNNEI. CDR3 length: 15 residues. V lost 4 bases to trimming and J lost 7 bases; unmatched junction nucleotides: 11. The CDR3, as DNA: TGTGCCAGCAGTGTTCGGGCAGGGGGCTTGGTGACCCAGTACTTC. Translating gives CASSVRAGGLVTQYF.

The CDR3 bases are TGTGCCAGCAGTGTGGACAATGGATCCTACGAGCAGTACGTC. This gives the protein CASSVDNGSYEQYV. The J gene is TRBJ2-7, the V gene TRBV2; D is possibly TRBD1 (5 bases). Looked up from germline, CDR1 is SNHLY and CDR2 is FYNNEI. V was shortened by 4 bases and J by 1 base, with 11 bases between the two germline ends. The CDR3 has 14 residues.

V usage is TRBV9 and J usage is TRBJ2-2; a weak D match, TRBD2 (5 bases). V lost 0 bases to trimming and J lost 5 bases, with 11 bases between them. Germline lookup yields CDR1 SGDLS and CDR2 YYNGEE. The CDR3 loop spans 15 amino acids. CDR3 DNA sequence: TGTGCCAGCAGCGTAGGCGAAAGGAGGACCGGGGAGCTGTTTTTT. Its protein is CASSVGERRTGELFF.

The V gene is TRBV5-4, the J gene TRBJ2-5; D unclear. Between the trimmed V and J ends, which lost 4 bases and 0 bases, there was a span of 10 bases. The CDR3 loop spans 14 amino acids. Germline-derived CDR1 and CDR2 are SGHNT and YYREEE (reference sequence). CDR3 sequence (DNA): TGTGCCAGCAGCCCCGAAGCGTACCAAGAGACCCAGTACTTC. Translating it yields CASSPEAYQETQYF.

This chain links TRBV6-1 with TRBJ1-5, with D perhaps TRBD1 (5 bases). Germline CDR1 and CDR2: MNHNS and SASEGT. There are 14 residues in the CDR3. V lost 1 base and J lost 2, with 6 bases in between. Here the CDR3 reads CASSEGGGNQPQHF. Here the CDR3 DNA reads TGTGCCAGCAGTGAAGGGGGCGGCAATCAGCCCCAGCATTTT.

The chain combines TRBV10-3 with TRBJ2-7; D might be TRBD1 (7 bases). Trimming removed 9 bases from V and 3 bases from J, with 15 bases in between. The CDR3 length is 13 residues. CDR1 ENHRY and CDR2 SYGVKD come from the germline V gene. The CDR3 protein is CAISTGTLYEQYF. The CDR3 DNA reads TGTGCCATTTCGACAGGGACTCTCTACGAGCAGTACTTC.

The rearrangement uses TRBV7-9 and TRBJ2-5; 7 positions agree with TRBD1. Unmatched junction bases numbered 3, after V lost 5 bases and J lost 3 bases. CDR3 size: 13 residues. Germline CDR1 reads SEHNR; CDR2 reads FQNEAQ (reference sequence). The CDR3 sequence: CASSTTGEETQYF. The DNA for the CDR3 is TGTGCCAGCAGCACCACAGGGGAAGAGACCCAGTACTTC.